This T cell receptor (beta chain) was observed in a study of OX40 agonist ivuxolimab in advanced cancers. Study context: Three partial responders included one hepatocellular carcinoma patient and two cutaneous melanoma patients.

Germline values: CDR1 MGHRA, CDR2 YSYEKL. The CDR3 totals 17 residues. V lost 0 bases to trimming and J lost 4 bases, with 13 bases between them. Profiled with immunoSEQ multiplex PCR; TCRdb holds only in-frame clones, not every one. The sample carries about 72,000 clones, roughly nine tenths recorded once. The TCR was taken from an adult with an advanced solid tumor such as melanoma, head and neck, liver or kidney cancer. The J gene is TRBJ1-6, the V gene TRBV4-1, with D possibly matching TRBD1 (6 bases). The sample here was CD4+ or CD8+ T cells sorted from blood, taken in a trial of the OX40 agonist ivuxolimab. This CDR3 reads CASSQEGRTDYNSPLHF. In nucleotides, the CDR3 is TGCGCCAGCAGCCAAGAAGGGCGGACAGATTATAATTCACCCCTCCACTTT.